This TCR beta chain derives from a study of blood T cell repertoires in COVID-19. The overall study: Italy, Spain and the United States were the sources of the convalescent and acute COVID-19 samples. The cDNA or gDNA used as material had been derived from T cells, B-cell-depleted T cells, or PBMCs.

Per the original data handling: Amplification from reference gene primers served as the basis for estimated nucleated cell counts. Data came from immunoSEQ multiplex PCR; TCRdb stores just in-frame clones and leaves some out. V and J calls plus clone size are reproduced from that table; the DNA served to infer D and trimming. The sample consists of 300,000 to 450,000 clones, 85% of them appearing once. Germline lookup yields CDR1 LNHDA and CDR2 SQIVND (reference sequence). V lost 6 bases and J lost 0, with 8 bases in between. This CDR3 spans 13 amino acids. The sample comprised peripheral blood. The receptor was derived from a woman between 18 and 29 years old with acute or convalescent COVID-19. V usage is TRBV19 and J usage is TRBJ1-1; D might be TRBD1 (5 bases). The CDR3 coding sequence is TGTGCCAGTAGCACGACAGTGAACACTGAAGCTTTCTTT. Its translation: CASSTTVNTEAFF.